This record covers a single TCR beta chain. Its antigen remains unidentified. A junction end diverges from the germline sequence, so it may reflect a read error. Evenly divided among several immunoSEQ plates was the genomic DNA of each subset. Here immunoSEQ multiplex PCR was the method, and the copy in TCRdb shows in-frame clones only, minus some. The data show 450,000 to 700,000 clones, with just under 97% seen just once and 0.11% held by the top ten. The data are from a study of shared clonotypes between healthy human individuals. Terminally differentiated effector memory CD45RA+ cells were excluded from the naive CD8 cells, which were CD45RO-negative and positively selected for CCR7. The study's findings and limits: Clonotype sharing among donors likely depends on sequencing depth.

Sequencing used naive CD8+ T cells sorted from blood. The TCR comes from a woman in her 30s in good health.

CDR3 region: CASSHGGTNAEAFF. The CDR3 DNA reads as TGTGCCAGCAGCCACGGGGGTACGAACGCTGAAGCTTTCTTT. The rearrangement joins TRBV7-6 to TRBJ1-1; the D gene is possibly TRBD1 (5 bases). This CDR3 is built from 14 residues. Germline V CDR1 and CDR2: SGHVS, FNYEAQ. Filled out from reference TRBV7-6 and TRBJ1-1, the complete variable domain reads GAGVSQSPRYKVTKRGQDVALRCDPISGHVSLYWYRQALGQGPEFLTYFNYEAQQDKSGLPNDRFSAERPEGSISTLTIQRTEQRDSAMYRCASSHGGTNAEAFFGQGTRLTVV.